The entry that follows covers one T cell receptor beta chain sequence. CDR1 is SGHDT and CDR2 is YYEEEE in the germline V gene. The CDR3 sequence is 15 residues long. Trimming at V came to 3 bases and at J to 4 bases, leaving 3 bases not matched to a gene. This record belongs to a study of blood T cell repertoires in COVID-19. In the study overall: Some COVID-19 samples were acute and others convalescent; all came from the United States, Italy and Spain.

TCRdb's table, derived via immunoSEQ multiplex PCR, lists solely in-frame clones and lacks some. The table includes tens of thousands of clones, approximately 75% detected once. This receptor was taken from a man aged 55 to 69 with COVID-19, enrolled during active disease. This chain links TRBV5-6 with TRBJ2-2; the match to TRBD1 covers 10 bases. The sequencing input was peripheral blood. The CDR3 DNA follows: TGTGCCAGCAGCTCGGGGACAGGGGCCACCGGGGAGCTGTTTTTT. This sequence encodes CASSSGTGATGELFF.